Detailed here is one TCR beta chain. Its antigen is currently unknown. The V end lost 7 bases, the J end lost 6 bases, and 15 bases lay between the germline ends. Germline V gene data show CDR1 as SQVTM and CDR2 as ANQGSEA. The CDR3 sequence is 12 residues long. The data derive from a study of blood T cells in healthy people across ages. Study-level points and caveats: Naive T cell percentage and TCR beta diversity correlated strongly.

A J-beta primer mix and a sample-barcoded 5' primer were used in a second PCR of about 7 to 12 cycles. Each CDR3 protein is one row after TCRdb ran MiXCR on the 5' RACE reads. The table has about 1.7 million distinct CDR3 sequences, roughly 28% seen once. The rearrangement joins TRBV29-1 to TRBJ1-2, with D hard to call. Sequenced material: blood. The TCR comes from a woman in her 30s in good health. The chain's CDR3 is CSARDTAHGYTF. The CDR3 nucleotides read TGCAGCGCCCGCGACACGGCACATGGCTACACCTTC.